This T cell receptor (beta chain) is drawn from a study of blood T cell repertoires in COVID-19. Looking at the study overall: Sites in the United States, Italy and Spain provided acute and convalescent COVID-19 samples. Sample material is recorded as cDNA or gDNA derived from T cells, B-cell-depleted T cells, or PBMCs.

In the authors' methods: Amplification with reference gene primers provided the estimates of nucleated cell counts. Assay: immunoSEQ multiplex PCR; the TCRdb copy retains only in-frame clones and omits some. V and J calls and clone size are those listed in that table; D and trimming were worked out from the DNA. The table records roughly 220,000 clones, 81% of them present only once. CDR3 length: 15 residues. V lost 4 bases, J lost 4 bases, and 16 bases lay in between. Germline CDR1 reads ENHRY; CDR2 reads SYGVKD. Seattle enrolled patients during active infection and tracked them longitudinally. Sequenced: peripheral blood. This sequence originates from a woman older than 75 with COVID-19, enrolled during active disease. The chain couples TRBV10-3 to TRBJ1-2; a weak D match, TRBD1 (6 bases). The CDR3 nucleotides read TGTGCCATCAGTGGGGCCCCAACAGGGCGCTATGGCTACACCTTC. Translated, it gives CAISGAPTGRYGYTF.